Listed below are T cell receptor beta chains from one sample, sequenced in a study of OX40 agonist ivuxolimab in advanced cancers. Libraries were prepared by immunoSEQ multiplex PCR; TCRdb keeps only in-frame clonotypes and omits some of them. The sample shows some 54,000 clones, around 85% of them seen only once. The sequenced sample was CD4+ or CD8+ T cells sorted from blood, obtained in a trial of the OX40 agonist ivuxolimab. These receptors originate from an adult with an advanced solid tumor such as melanoma, head and neck, liver or kidney cancer. Both conserved end residues are trimmed from each CDR3. Size is omitted from some rows. Given values are once, few, many or a class for expanded clones.

len,j_gene,abundance,v_gene,CDR3aa
13,TRBJ2-3,NA,TRBV27,ASSLASGGADTQY
12,TRBJ1-2,NA,TRBV27,ASSFFQGGYGYT
12,TRBJ1-2,NA,TRBV5-6,ASSLGQNDYGYT
13,TRBJ2-1,once,TRBV28,ASSPDRALRGEQF
13,TRBJ1-3,NA,TRBV7-6,ASSLLGTDGNTIY
13,TRBJ2-5,NA,TRBV7-9,ASSLAPDWGETQY
13,TRBJ2-7,NA,TRBV5-6,ASSLWPQFSYEQY
12,TRBJ2-2,NA,TRBV29-1,SVDLAGNTGELF
13,TRBJ2-5,once,TRBV13,ASTFGLAGQETQY
10,TRBJ1-1,NA,TRBV19,ASKFKGTEAF
15,TRBJ2-3,NA,TRBV5-4,ASSLRLAGGYTDTQY
11,TRBJ2-7,NA,TRBV5-1,ASTDRVSYEQY
12,TRBJ2-1,NA,TRBV7-6,ASSSHQGGNEQF
12,TRBJ2-1,NA,TRBV30,AWSLGTGNNEQF
9,TRBJ1-5,NA,TRBV7-6,ASGTNQPQH
11,TRBJ1-4,NA,TRBV9,ASSLHPNEKLF
12,TRBJ2-3,NA,TRBV6-4,ASSSLPGTDTQY
11,TRBJ1-5,once,TRBV30,AWETEINQPQH
13,TRBJ2-7,NA,TRBV11-2,ASSKGGQGPREQY
10,TRBJ2-7,NA,TRBV30,AWSVANYEQY
12,TRBJ1-2,NA,TRBV9,ASSPQTGVYGYT
12,TRBJ2-1,few,TRBV6-6,ASSPGGSYNEQF
10,TRBJ1-2,few,TRBV23-1,ASLPRCHGYT
16,TRBJ1-2,NA,TRBV11-2,ASSLDHFGTPTNYGYT
10,TRBJ2-7,NA,TRBV5-3,ARSRTSSRQY
8,TRBJ1-1,NA,TRBV30,AWTPREAF
11,TRBJ1-1,NA,TRBV30,AWSSLLGTEAF
14,TRBJ2-1,NA,TRBV6-5,ASSYPTPSSYNEQF
11,TRBJ1-2,few,TRBV6-5,ASSLGANYGYT
14,TRBJ2-3,NA,TRBV9,ASSAIAGSYTDTQY
12,TRBJ1-2,NA,TRBV5-4,ASSLDPVVGGYT
14,TRBJ2-7,NA,TRBV9,ASSPYSGGPSYEQY
12,TRBJ1-6,NA,TRBV13,ASSLGAGNSPLH
14,TRBJ1-2,NA,TRBV4-1,ASSQDQGVSHYGYT
13,TRBJ2-7,once,TRBV6-1,ASSDVPGSSYEQY
11,TRBJ1-2,NA,TRBV5-1,ASRGPRHYGYT
13,TRBJ1-1,NA,TRBV5-6,ASSAAHKTPGEAF
11,TRBJ1-5,NA,TRBV6-5,ASSWTVNQPQH